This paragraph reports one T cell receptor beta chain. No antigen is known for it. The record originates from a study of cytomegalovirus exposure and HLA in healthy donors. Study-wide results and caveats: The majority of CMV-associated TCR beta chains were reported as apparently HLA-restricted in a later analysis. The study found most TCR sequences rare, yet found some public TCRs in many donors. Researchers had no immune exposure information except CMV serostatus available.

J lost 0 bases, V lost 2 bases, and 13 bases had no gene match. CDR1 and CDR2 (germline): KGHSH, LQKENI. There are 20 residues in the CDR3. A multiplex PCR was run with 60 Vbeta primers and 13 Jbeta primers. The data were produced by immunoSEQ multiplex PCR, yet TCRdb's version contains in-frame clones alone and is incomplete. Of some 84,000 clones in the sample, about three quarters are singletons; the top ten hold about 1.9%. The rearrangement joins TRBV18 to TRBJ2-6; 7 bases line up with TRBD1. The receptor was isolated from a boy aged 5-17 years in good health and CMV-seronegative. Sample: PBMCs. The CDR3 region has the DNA TGTGCCAGCTCACCAGTTCCGGTTGTGACAGGGTACTCTGGGGCCAACGTCCTGACTTTC. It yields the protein CASSPVPVVTGYSGANVLTF.